Shown below are 6 T cell receptor beta chains from a single sample sequenced in a study of CD8 T cells in ankylosing spondylitis. From the 5' RACE reads, TCRdb called clonotypes with MiXCR, one entry per CDR3 protein. This table has some 250,000 distinct CDR3 sequences, roughly a quarter appearing once. Material: blood, either unsorted or a sorted T cell fraction (not recorded which). The source of these receptors is a male donor with ankylosing spondylitis or in good health (not recorded which).

This clonotype was observed many times. The chain links TRBV12-3 or TRBV12-4 to TRBJ1-4, with D possibly being TRBD1 (6 bases). Trimming removed 8 bases at V and 9 bases at J, with 13 bases between. This CDR3 region has 12 residues. The CDR3 DNA follows: TGTGCCAGCCGCAGGGGATCCCAAAAACTGTTTTTT. This sequence encodes CASRRGSQKLFF.

The chain employs TRBV20-1 and TRBJ2-3; TRBD2 matches 10 bases. Trimming removed 0 bases from V and 4 bases from J; junction bases left unmatched: 4. CDR1 is DFQATT, CDR2 SNEGSKA, per germline (reference sequence). The CDR3 has 15 residues. The CDR3 DNA reads as TGCAGTGCTAGAGATGGACTAGCGGCCGCAGATACGCAGTATTTT. This gives the protein CSARDGLAAADTQYF.

The V call is TRBV21-1, the J call TRBJ1-3; the DNA was not compared with TRBD1, the D call given in the table. TRBV21-1 is marked as a pseudogene. CDR3 length equals 16 residues. The CDR3 sequence: CASHRYREGSGNTIYF. In nucleotides, the CDR3 is TGTGCCAGCCACCGCTACAGGGAAGGCTCTGGAAACACCATATATTTT.

There are many counts of this clonotype. The chain carries TRBV20-1 and TRBJ1-2; D perhaps matches TRBD1 (5 bases). The CDR3 loop spans 12 amino acids. V was shortened by 4 bases and J by 5 bases, with 11 bases between the two germline ends. Germline V gene sequence: CDR1 DFQATT, CDR2 SNEGSKA (reference sequence). The CDR3 DNA follows: TGCAGTGCTAAGGAGGGACCTTATGGCTACACCTTC. Amino acid sequence: CSAKEGPYGYTF.

The V and J genes are TRBV20-1 and TRBJ1-1, with D possibly matching TRBD1 (5 bases). The CDR3 runs 14 residues. Germline V CDR1 and CDR2: DFQATT, SNEGSKA (reference sequence). Trimming removed 3 bases from V and 5 bases from J, with 16 bases in between. The CDR3 nucleotides are TGCAGTGCTAGGCTCGGAGGGGTTAAGACTGAAGCTTTCTTT. Its translation: CSARLGGVKTEAFF.

This clonotype was seen repeatedly, ten times or more. This chain links TRBV20-1 with TRBJ1-2; 10 bases agree with TRBD1. In germline, CDR1 is DFQATT, CDR2 SNEGSKA (reference sequence). The CDR3 runs to 14 residues. V lost 5 bases, J lost 5 bases, and 8 bases stayed unmatched. The CDR3 sequence is CSAASTGGNYGYTF. CDR3 in DNA: TGCAGTGCTGCTTCGACAGGGGGCAATTATGGCTACACCTTC.